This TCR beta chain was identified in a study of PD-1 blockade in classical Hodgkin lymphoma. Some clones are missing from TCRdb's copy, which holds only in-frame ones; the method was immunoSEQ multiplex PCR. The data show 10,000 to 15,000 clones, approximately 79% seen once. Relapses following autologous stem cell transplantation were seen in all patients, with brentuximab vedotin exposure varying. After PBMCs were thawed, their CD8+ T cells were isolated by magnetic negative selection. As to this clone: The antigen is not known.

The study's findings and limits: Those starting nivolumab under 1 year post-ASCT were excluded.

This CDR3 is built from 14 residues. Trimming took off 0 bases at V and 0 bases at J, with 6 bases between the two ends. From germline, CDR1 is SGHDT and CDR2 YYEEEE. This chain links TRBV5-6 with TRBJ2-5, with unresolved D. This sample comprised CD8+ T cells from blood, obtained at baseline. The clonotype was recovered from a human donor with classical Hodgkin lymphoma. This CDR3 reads CASSLAEYQETQYF. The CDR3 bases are TGTGCCAGCAGCTTGGCCGAGTACCAAGAGACCCAGTACTTC.